A selection of T cell receptor beta chains follows, all from one sample in a study of T-cell reconstitution after alpha-beta-depleted transplantation in children. Using its own MiXCR run on the PCR reads, TCRdb lists one record per CDR3 protein. The profile covers approximately 4,000 distinct CDR3 sequences, with approximately 9.6% appearing a single time and around 45% taken by the ten largest. Material: PBMCs, mostly from graft donor cells, obtained 180 days after TCRalphabeta/CD19-depleted stem cell transplant. The receptors shown here come from a male patient under 10 years old who had a stem cell transplant for acute lymphoblastic leukemia, so the T cells may come from the graft donor. Both conserved end residues are part of each CDR3. A D gene is named only where the DNA matches it firmly. Size is omitted from some rows. Given values are once, few, many or a class for expanded clones.

v_call	clone_size	j_call	d_call	cdr3_length	cdr3_nt	cdr3_aa
TRBV7-9	many	TRBJ1-6	NA	16	TGTGCCAGCAGCCCAATAGAAGGCAGGCGGAATTCACCCCTCCACTTT	CASSPIEGRRNSPLHF
TRBV20-1	many	TRBJ1-5	TRBD1	12	TGCAGTGCTAGGACAGGGGATCAGCCCCAGCATTTT	CSARTGDQPQHF
TRBV12-3/TRBV12-4	many	TRBJ1-1	NA	15	TGTGCCAGCAGGTCGGCTTCTTTAGGACACACTGAAGCTTTCTTT	CASRSASLGHTEAFF
TRBV13	many	TRBJ1-1	NA	11	TGTGCCAGCAGCTTTTCGGCAGAAGCTTTCTTT	CASSFSAEAFF
TRBV24-1	many	TRBJ2-3	TRBD2	12	TGTGCCACCAGTCGTATTAGGCAGGGAGGGGATTTT	CATSRIRQGGDF
TRBV25-1	many	TRBJ2-5	TRBD1	14	TGTGCCAGCAGTGAATCCTACAGGGGAGAGACCCAGTACTTC	CASSESYRGETQYF
TRBV20-1	few	TRBJ1-3	NA	15	TGCAGTGTCCAGGCTCCGGGCTCCTCTGGAAACACCATATATTTT	CSVQAPGSSGNTIYF
TRBV6-5	many	TRBJ1-1	TRBD1	14	TGTGCCAGCAGTTGGGACAGCGGGAACACTGAAGCTTTCTTT	CASSWDSGNTEAFF
TRBV28	few	TRBJ1-6	NA	15	TGTGCCAGCAGTTCTCCTCTAGGGGGTAATTCACCCCTCCACTTT	CASSSPLGGNSPLHF
TRBV7-9	many	TRBJ1-1	TRBD1	15	TGTGCCAGCAGCTCATCCGGACAGGGGAGCACTGAAGCTTTCTTT	CASSSSGQGSTEAFF
TRBV5-6	medium-sized	TRBJ1-1	NA	13	TGTGCCAGCAGCTTGGACGTGAACACTGAAGCTTTCTTT	CASSLDVNTEAFF
TRBV5-1	many	TRBJ2-2	TRBD2	16	TGCGCCAGCAGCTCCCCCCTAGCGGCGAACACCGGGGAGCTGTTTTTT	CASSSPLAANTGELFF
TRBV12-3/TRBV12-4	many	TRBJ2-6	NA	13	TGTGCCAGCAGTTTGTTGGGGGTAAACGTCCTGACTTTC	CASSLLGVNVLTF
TRBV24-1	many	TRBJ2-5	TRBD2	16	TGTGCCACCAGTGATGGACTAGCGGGAGGGGGGGAGACCCAGTACTTC	CATSDGLAGGGETQYF
TRBV12-3/TRBV12-4	NA	TRBJ2-7	NA	13	TGTGCCAGCAGTTTAGGAACGGTCTACGAGCAGTACTTC	CASSLGTVYEQYF
TRBV7-9	many	TRBJ1-6	TRBD1	15	TGTGCCAGCAGCTTCGGGACAGGGCAGGATTCACCCCTCCACTTT	CASSFGTGQDSPLHF
TRBV9	many	TRBJ1-6	TRBD1	16	TGTGCCAGCAGCGTAGGCCCGGACAGGAGTAATTCACCCCTCCACTTT	CASSVGPDRSNSPLHF
TRBV11-3	NA	TRBJ2-3	NA	15	TGTGCCAGCAGCTTAGAGACAGGTTACACAGATACGCAGTATTTT	CASSLETGYTDTQYF
TRBV6-5	medium-sized	TRBJ1-2	NA	13	TGTGCCAGCAGTAGGGACACCTACTATGGCTACACCTTC	CASSRDTYYGYTF
TRBV5-4	NA	TRBJ2-6	NA	16	TGTGCCAGCAGCTTGAACCCAAACTCTGGGGCCAACGTCCTGACTTTC	CASSLNPNSGANVLTF
TRBV7-2	many	TRBJ2-1	NA	14	TGTGCCAGCATCTTTTCGGCGCGGGACAATGAGCAGTTCTTC	CASIFSARDNEQFF
TRBV6-5	many	TRBJ1-1	NA	12	TGTGCCAGCAAGTCAGTGTGGACTGAAGCTTTCTTT	CASKSVWTEAFF
TRBV5-6	many	TRBJ2-1	NA	14	TGTGCCAGCAGCTTGGGGGGTATTTACAATGAGCAGTTCTTC	CASSLGGIYNEQFF